Listed below are T cell receptor beta chains from one sample, sequenced in a study of identical twins. TCRdb reanalysed the 5' RACE reads using MiXCR and keeps one entry per CDR3 protein. The table has 550,000 to 700,000 distinct CDR3 sequences, around 20% seen once. This sample was also put to use in a study of T cells expressing NK-cell markers.

The sample was PBMCs. The receptors were gathered from a woman between 18 and 29 years old in good health. Each CDR3 is given with its conserved first and last residue. Fields, in order: V gene, D gene, clone size, J gene, CDR3 protein, CDR3 DNA. D genes are given only for firm matches. Not all rows give a size; the values are once, few, many and, for expanded clones, a class.

TRBV27	NA	NA	TRBJ2-7	CASSFRMGEQYF	TGTGCCAGCAGTTTCCGGATGGGAGAGCAGTACTTC
TRBV18	NA	NA	TRBJ2-6	CASSPLGGTGANVLTF	TGTGCCAGCTCACCACTGGGCGGTACGGGGGCCAACGTCCTGACTTTC
TRBV7-9	NA	NA	TRBJ2-1	CASSHTGGDMDEQFF	TGTGCCAGCAGCCACACCGGAGGGGACATGGATGAGCAGTTCTTC
TRBV5-1	TRBD2	NA	TRBJ2-3	CASSWYGTSGSASTDTQYF	TGCGCCAGCAGCTGGTACGGGACTAGCGGGAGCGCTAGCACAGATACGCAGTATTTT
TRBV11-3	NA	NA	TRBJ2-1	CASSSDGLNNEQFF	TGTGCCAGCAGCTCTGATGGACTTAACAATGAGCAGTTCTTC
TRBV9	NA	few	TRBJ2-1	CASSGVGGDEQFF	TGTGCCAGCAGCGGGGTGGGAGGCGATGAGCAGTTCTTC
TRBV4-3	NA	few	TRBJ2-2	CASSQSVSRVDGELFF	TGCGCCAGCAGCCAATCCGTTAGCAGGGTGGACGGGGAGCTGTTTTTT
TRBV5-8	TRBD1	NA	TRBJ2-3	CASILDRAFYTDTQYF	TGTGCCAGCATCCTCGACAGGGCCTTCTACACAGATACGCAGTATTTT
TRBV7-2	TRBD2	NA	TRBJ2-1	CASSSRSSGSGNEQFF	TGTGCCAGCAGCTCCAGGAGTAGCGGGAGTGGCAATGAGCAGTTCTTC
TRBV7-9	NA	many	TRBJ2-7	CASTSTYEQYF	TGTGCCAGTACCAGCACCTACGAGCAGTACTTC
TRBV29-1	NA	many	TRBJ1-5	CSVETGVNQPQHF	TGCAGCGTTGAAACGGGGGTTAATCAGCCCCAGCATTTT
TRBV6-5	TRBD1	NA	TRBJ1-1	CASRTGVEAFF	TGTGCCAGCAGGACAGGGGTTGAAGCTTTCTTT
TRBV4-1	TRBD2	few	TRBJ2-3	CASSQVGLAASTDTQYF	TGCGCCAGCAGCCAAGTGGGACTAGCGGCTAGCACAGATACGCAGTATTTT
TRBV6-1	NA	few	TRBJ1-1	CASSAHYDRTASTEAFF	TGTGCCAGCAGTGCACATTATGATCGGACAGCTAGCACTGAAGCTTTCTTT
TRBV20-1	TRBD2	NA	TRBJ2-2	CSARLAGYTGELFF	TGCAGTGCTAGATTAGCGGGGTACACCGGGGAGCTGTTTTTT
TRBV5-1	TRBD2	NA	TRBJ2-5	CASSPTSGGDQETQYF	TGCGCCAGCAGCCCGACTAGCGGGGGGGACCAAGAGACCCAGTACTTC
TRBV5-1	NA	NA	TRBJ2-2	CASSKGQSNTGELFF	TGCGCCAGCAGCAAAGGACAGTCGAACACCGGGGAGCTGTTTTTT
TRBV29-1	TRBD1	NA	TRBJ2-7	CSVSPGTGSYEQYF	TGCAGCGTTTCTCCCGGGACAGGGAGCTACGAGCAGTACTTC
TRBV2	NA	many	TRBJ2-3	CASSESRDADTQYF	TGTGCCAGCAGTGAATCCAGGGACGCAGATACGCAGTATTTT
TRBV7-2	NA	few	TRBJ1-5	CASSSMGGQNQPQHF	TGTGCCAGCAGCTCAATGGGGGGTCAGAATCAGCCCCAGCATTTT
TRBV11-1	NA	many	TRBJ1-3	CASSFPERHGYSGNTIYF	TGTGCCAGCAGCTTCCCTGAGCGGCACGGGTACTCTGGAAACACCATATATTTT
TRBV7-2	NA	few	TRBJ1-1	CASSHDWNTEAFF	TGTGCCAGCAGCCACGACTGGAACACTGAAGCTTTCTTT
TRBV5-6	NA	many	TRBJ2-2	CASSRRLQTGELFF	TGTGCCAGCAGCCGACGACTACAAACCGGGGAGCTGTTTTTT
TRBV12-3/TRBV12-4	TRBD2	few	TRBJ2-1	CASSPTAGGAVNEQFF	TGTGCCAGCAGCCCTACTGCGGGGGGTGCAGTGAATGAGCAGTTCTTC
TRBV18	TRBD2	NA	TRBJ2-3	CASSRLLAGGADTQYF	TGTGCCAGCTCACGCCTACTAGCGGGGGGCGCAGATACGCAGTATTTT